This T cell receptor (beta chain) appears in the sequencing data of a study of blood T cell repertoires in COVID-19. Study at large: Sites across the United States, Italy and Spain contributed samples from acute and convalescent COVID-19. PBMCs, B-cell-depleted T cells, or T cells were the source of the cDNA or gDNA that made up the material.

V lost 4 bases and J lost 3; bases outside the gene matches: 4. This CDR3 region has 14 residues. Germline V gene sequence: CDR1 SGDLS, CDR2 YYNGEE. This clone has only one observation. Per the study methods: Using reference gene primer amplification, nucleated cell counts were estimated. Generated by immunoSEQ multiplex PCR, the TCRdb table keeps only in-frame clones and is missing some. That table gives V, J and clone size, and the DNA gave D and trimming. The sample lists about 210,000 clones, around nine tenths seen once, with around 2.7% in the top ten. This chain uses TRBV9 with TRBJ2-7; 10 positions agree with TRBD1. The material sequenced was peripheral blood. This receptor was identified in a man between 60 and 70 years old with acute or convalescent COVID-19. CDR3 sequence reads: CASSPGQGNYEQYF. The CDR3 DNA reads TGTGCCAGCAGCCCGGGACAGGGGAACTACGAGCAGTACTTC.